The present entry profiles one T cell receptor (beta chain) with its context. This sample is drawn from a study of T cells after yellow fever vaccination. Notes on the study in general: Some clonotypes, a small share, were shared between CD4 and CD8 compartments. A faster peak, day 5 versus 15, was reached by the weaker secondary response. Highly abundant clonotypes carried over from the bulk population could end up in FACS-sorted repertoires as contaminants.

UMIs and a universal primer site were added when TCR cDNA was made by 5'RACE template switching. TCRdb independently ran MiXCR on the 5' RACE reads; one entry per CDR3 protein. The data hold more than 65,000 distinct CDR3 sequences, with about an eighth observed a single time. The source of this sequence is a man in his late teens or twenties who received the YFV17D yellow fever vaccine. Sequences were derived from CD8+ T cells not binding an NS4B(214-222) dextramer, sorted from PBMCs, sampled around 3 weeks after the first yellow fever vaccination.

In DNA form, the CDR3 reads TGCGCCAGCAGTCCTACAGGAGGCGGTGAAAAACTGTTTTTT. This encodes CASSPTGGGEKLFF. The V gene is TRBV10-1, the J gene TRBJ1-4; D possibly corresponds to TRBD1 (5 bases). The CDR3 is 14 residues long. Trimming stripped 5 bases from V and 7 bases from J, with 14 bases between. Germline lookup yields CDR1 WNHNN and CDR2 SYGVQD (reference sequence).